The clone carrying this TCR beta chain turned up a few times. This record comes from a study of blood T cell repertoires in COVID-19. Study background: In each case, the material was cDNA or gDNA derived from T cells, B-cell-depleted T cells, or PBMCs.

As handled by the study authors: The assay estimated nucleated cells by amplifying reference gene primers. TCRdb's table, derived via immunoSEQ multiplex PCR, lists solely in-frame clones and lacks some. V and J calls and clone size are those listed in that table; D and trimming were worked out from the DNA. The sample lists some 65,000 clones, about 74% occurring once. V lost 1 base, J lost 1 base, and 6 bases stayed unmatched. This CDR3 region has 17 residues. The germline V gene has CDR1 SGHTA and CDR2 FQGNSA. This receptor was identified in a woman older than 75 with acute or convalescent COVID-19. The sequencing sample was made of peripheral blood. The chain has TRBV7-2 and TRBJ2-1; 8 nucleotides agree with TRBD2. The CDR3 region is CASSLVGAGGSYNEQFF. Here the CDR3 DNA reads TGTGCCAGCAGCTTAGTAGGGGCGGGAGGATCCTACAATGAGCAGTTCTTC.